The present TCR beta chain was sequenced within a study of T cell responses to AZD1222 COVID-19 vaccine. Study results and limitations: Along spike, vaccine-associated CD4 TCRs were found throughout, with dominance at 160-218 and 743-854. The study sampled repertoires only after the peak T cell response. Clonal diversity may have been underestimated, and the donors were mostly white British, with more females than males. An increase in Spike-specific TCR breadth and depth was observed after two AZD1222 doses.

The ends were cut back, 0 bases at V and 3 bases at J, with 13 bases in the middle. Germline V gives CDR1 SGHRS, CDR2 YFSETQ. This CDR3 contains 16 residues. This clone was seen a single time. Antigen: not known. The repertoire was sequenced with immunoSEQ multiplex PCR; TCRdb's copy has only in-frame clones and lacks some. The sample carries roughly 200,000 clones, just under 95% recorded once. The sequences come from peripheral blood, collected 28 days after the second dose of the MenACWY control vaccine. The source is an adult who received the MenACWY meningococcal vaccine as a control. The rearrangement links TRBV5-1 to TRBJ2-1; perhaps TRBD2 as D (6 bases). The CDR3 bases are TGCGCCAGCAGCTTGGCGCCGCGGGGAGGCTACAATGAGCAGTTCTTC. Protein sequence: CASSLAPRGGYNEQFF.